This T cell receptor beta chain was identified in a study of T cell responses to AZD1222 COVID-19 vaccine. Study outcomes and limitations: Across spike, vaccine-associated CD4 TCRs were found, dominant at 160-218 and 743-854. White British ancestry dominated among donors, who included more females, and clonal diversity was possibly underestimated. Repertoire collection took place solely once the T cell response had peaked.

Germline-derived CDR1 and CDR2 are SGHKS and YYEKEE (reference sequence). The CDR3 length is 15 residues. The ends were cut back, 2 bases at V and 3 bases at J, with 15 bases in the middle. This clone was detected once. Its antigen remains unknown. TCRdb's copy holds only in-frame clones and misses some; the assay was immunoSEQ multiplex PCR. The sample consists of about 91,000 clones, more than 85% of them appearing once. The sequence was obtained from an adult who received the AZD1222 COVID-19 vaccine. The sequenced sample was peripheral blood, obtained 28 days after the second AZD1222 dose. The V and J genes are TRBV5-5 and TRBJ2-7, with D unclear. The CDR3 here is CASSFGPALNYEQYF. In DNA, the CDR3 is TGTGCCAGCAGCTTTGGGCCAGCGCTCAACTACGAGCAGTACTTC.